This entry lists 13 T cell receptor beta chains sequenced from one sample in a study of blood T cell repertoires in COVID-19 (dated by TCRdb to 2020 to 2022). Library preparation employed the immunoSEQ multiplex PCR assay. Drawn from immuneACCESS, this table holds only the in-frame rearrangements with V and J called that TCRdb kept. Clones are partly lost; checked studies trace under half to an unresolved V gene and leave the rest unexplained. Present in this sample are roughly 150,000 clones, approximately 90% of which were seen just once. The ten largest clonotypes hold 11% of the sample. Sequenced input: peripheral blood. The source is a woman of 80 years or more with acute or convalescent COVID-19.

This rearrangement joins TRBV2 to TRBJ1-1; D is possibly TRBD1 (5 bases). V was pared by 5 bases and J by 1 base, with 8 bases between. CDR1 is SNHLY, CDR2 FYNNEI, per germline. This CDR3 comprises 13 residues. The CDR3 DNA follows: TGTGCCAGCAGTAACCAGGGGAACACTGAAGCTTTCTTT. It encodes CASSNQGNTEAFF.

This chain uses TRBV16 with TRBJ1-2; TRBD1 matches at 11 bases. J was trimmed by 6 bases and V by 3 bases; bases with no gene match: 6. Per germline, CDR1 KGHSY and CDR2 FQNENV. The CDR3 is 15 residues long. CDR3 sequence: CASSQRTGGADGYTF. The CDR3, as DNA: TGTGCCAGCAGCCAGCGGACAGGGGGCGCAGATGGCTACACCTTC.

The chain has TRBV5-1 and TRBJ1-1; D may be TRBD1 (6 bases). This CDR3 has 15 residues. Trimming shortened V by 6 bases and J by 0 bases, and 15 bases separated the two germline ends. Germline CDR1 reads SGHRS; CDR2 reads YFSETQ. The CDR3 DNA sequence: TGCGCCAGCAAGGAAGGGACACTTCTGAACACTGAAGCTTTCTTT. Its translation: CASKEGTLLNTEAFF.

The CDR3 region is CASSLRTGGGGTGELFF. The CDR3 coding sequence is TGTGCCAGCAGCCTAAGGACAGGGGGCGGCGGGACCGGGGAGCTGTTTTTT. The chain recombines TRBV7-9 with TRBJ2-2, with TRBD1 identical over 11 bases. Germline CDR1 is SEHNR and CDR2 is FQNEAQ (reference sequence). The CDR3 is 17 amino acids. Losses at the gene ends were 5 bases for V and 5 bases for J; bases not matched to a gene: 10.

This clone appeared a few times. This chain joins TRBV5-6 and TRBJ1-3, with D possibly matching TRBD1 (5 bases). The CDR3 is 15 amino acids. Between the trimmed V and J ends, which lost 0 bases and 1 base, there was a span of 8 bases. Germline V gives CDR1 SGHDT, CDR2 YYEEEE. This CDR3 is CASSLAGTSGNTIYF. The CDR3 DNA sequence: TGTGCCAGCAGCTTGGCCGGGACTTCTGGAAACACCATATATTTT.

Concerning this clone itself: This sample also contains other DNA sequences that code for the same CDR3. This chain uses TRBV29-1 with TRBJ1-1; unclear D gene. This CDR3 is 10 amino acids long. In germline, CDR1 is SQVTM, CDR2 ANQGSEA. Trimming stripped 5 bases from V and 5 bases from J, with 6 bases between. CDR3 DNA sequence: TGCAGCGTTACCCGGACTGAAGCTTTCTTT. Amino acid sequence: CSVTRTEAFF.

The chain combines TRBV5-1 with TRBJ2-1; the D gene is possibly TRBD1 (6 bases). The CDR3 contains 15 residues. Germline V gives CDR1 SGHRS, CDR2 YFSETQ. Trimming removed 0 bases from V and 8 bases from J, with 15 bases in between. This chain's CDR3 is CASSLGQVTFDEQFF. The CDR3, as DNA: TGCGCCAGCAGCTTGGGACAGGTAACCTTCGATGAGCAGTTCTTC. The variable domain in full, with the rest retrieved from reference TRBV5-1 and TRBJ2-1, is KAGVTQTPRYLIKTRGQQVTLSCSPISGHRSVSWYQQTPGQGLQFLFEYFSETQRNKGNFPGRFSGRQFSNSRSEMNVSTLELGDSALYLCASSLGQVTFDEQFFGPGTRLTVL.

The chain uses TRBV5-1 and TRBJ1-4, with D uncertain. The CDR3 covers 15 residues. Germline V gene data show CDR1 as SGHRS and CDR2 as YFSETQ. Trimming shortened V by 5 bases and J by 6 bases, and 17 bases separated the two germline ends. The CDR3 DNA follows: TGCGCCAGCAGACCCATCGGAGGCAGAGATGAAAAACTGTTTTTT. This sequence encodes CASRPIGGRDEKLFF.

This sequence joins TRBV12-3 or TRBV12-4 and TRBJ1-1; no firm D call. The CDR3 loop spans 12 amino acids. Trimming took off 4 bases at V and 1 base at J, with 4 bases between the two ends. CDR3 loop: CASSSQNTEAFF. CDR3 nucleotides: TGTGCCAGCAGTTCACAGAACACTGAAGCTTTCTTT.

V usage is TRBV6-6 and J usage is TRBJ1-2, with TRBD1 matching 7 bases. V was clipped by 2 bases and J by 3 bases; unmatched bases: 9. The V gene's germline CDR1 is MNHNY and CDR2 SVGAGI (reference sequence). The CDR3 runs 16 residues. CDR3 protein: CASSYLVQGRDYGYTF. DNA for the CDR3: TGTGCCAGCAGTTACCTTGTACAGGGGCGAGACTATGGCTACACCTTC.

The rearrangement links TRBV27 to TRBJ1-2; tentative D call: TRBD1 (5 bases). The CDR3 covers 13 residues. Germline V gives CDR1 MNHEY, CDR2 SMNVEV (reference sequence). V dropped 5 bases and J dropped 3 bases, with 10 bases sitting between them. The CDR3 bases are TGTGCCAGCAGTCACGACAGAGACTATGGCTACACCTTC. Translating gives CASSHDRDYGYTF.

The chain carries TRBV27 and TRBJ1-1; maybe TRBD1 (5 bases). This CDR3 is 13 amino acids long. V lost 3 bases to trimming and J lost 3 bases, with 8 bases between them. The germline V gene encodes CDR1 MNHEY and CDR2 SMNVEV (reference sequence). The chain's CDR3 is CASSFDRYTEAFF. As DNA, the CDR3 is TGTGCCAGCAGTTTTGACAGATACACTGAAGCTTTCTTT.

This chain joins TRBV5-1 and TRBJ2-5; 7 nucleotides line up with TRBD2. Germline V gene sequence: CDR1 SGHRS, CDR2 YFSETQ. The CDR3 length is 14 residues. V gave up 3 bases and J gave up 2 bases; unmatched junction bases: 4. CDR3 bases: TGCGCCAGCAGCTACGGGGGGAATCAAGAGACCCAGTACTTC. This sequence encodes CASSYGGNQETQYF.